Listed below are T cell receptor beta chains from one sample, sequenced in a study of early T cells in non-severe SARS-CoV-2 infection. Via MiXCR, TCRdb re-called the 5' RACE reads, giving one row per CDR3 protein. This sample yields approximately 69,000 distinct CDR3 sequences, of which 10% to 15% are seen a single time; approximately 6.4% belongs to the top ten. The sample comprised whole blood. The receptors come from an adult who was a healthcare worker with PCR-confirmed SARS-CoV-2 infection or an uninfected control (not recorded which). The CDR3 runs from the conserved cysteine through the conserved F or W. The D gene is left open where the match is weak. Only some rows state a clone size, as once, few, many or a class for expanded clones.

v_call: TRBV20-1; d_call: TRBD2; clone_size: -; j_call: TRBJ2-7; cdr3_nt: TGCAGTGCTAAACTAGCGGGAGGGCCCGGGCAGTACTTC; cdr3_aa: CSAKLAGGPGQYF
v_call: TRBV12-3/TRBV12-4; d_call: TRBD1; clone_size: -; j_call: TRBJ2-7; cdr3_nt: TGTGCCAGCAGAGAGACCGGGACAGGGGGCTCCGGCGAGCAGTACTTC; cdr3_aa: CASRETGTGGSGEQYF
v_call: TRBV29-1; d_call: TRBD2; clone_size: few; j_call: TRBJ2-1; cdr3_nt: TGCAGCGTTGCTGCGGGGGGGCTAACCTTC; cdr3_aa: CSVAAGGLTF
v_call: TRBV5-6; d_call: -; clone_size: many; j_call: TRBJ2-5; cdr3_nt: TGTGCCAGCAGCTTGGACCCTCAGGACCAACAAGAGACCCAGTACTTC; cdr3_aa: CASSLDPQDQQETQYF
v_call: TRBV5-1; d_call: -; clone_size: -; j_call: TRBJ2-5; cdr3_nt: TGCGCCAGCAGCAAAGGACGGTTCCAAGAGACCCAGTACTTC; cdr3_aa: CASSKGRFQETQYF
v_call: TRBV18; d_call: -; clone_size: many; j_call: TRBJ2-1; cdr3_nt: TGTGCCAGCTCACCACTCGGAGGGGGTAGCTCCTACAATGAGCAGTTCTTC; cdr3_aa: CASSPLGGGSSYNEQFF
v_call: TRBV5-8; d_call: -; clone_size: many; j_call: TRBJ2-2; cdr3_nt: TGTGCCAGCAGCCCGGGGTTCCTGGGCACCGGGGAGCTGTTTTTT; cdr3_aa: CASSPGFLGTGELFF
v_call: TRBV12-3/TRBV12-4; d_call: TRBD2; clone_size: -; j_call: TRBJ2-7; cdr3_nt: TGTGCCAGCAGTTTACCGCGACTAGCGGGAGTGCACGAGCAGTACTTC; cdr3_aa: CASSLPRLAGVHEQYF
v_call: TRBV6-1; d_call: -; clone_size: -; j_call: TRBJ1-1; cdr3_nt: TGTGCCAGCAGTTCGGCAGTGAACACTGAAGCTTTCTTT; cdr3_aa: CASSSAVNTEAFF
v_call: TRBV20-1; d_call: TRBD1; clone_size: -; j_call: TRBJ1-5; cdr3_nt: TGCAGTGCTTCCAGGGGGCTGGAGCAGCCCCAGCATTTT; cdr3_aa: CSASRGLEQPQHF
v_call: TRBV29-1; d_call: -; clone_size: many; j_call: TRBJ1-2; cdr3_nt: TGCAGCGTTGAAAGCACTTATTCCTATGGCTACACCTTC; cdr3_aa: CSVESTYSYGYTF
v_call: TRBV29-1; d_call: -; clone_size: -; j_call: TRBJ1-2; cdr3_nt: TGCAGCGTTGCCATAGCTAACTATGGCTACACCTTC; cdr3_aa: CSVAIANYGYTF
v_call: TRBV29-1; d_call: -; clone_size: -; j_call: TRBJ1-1; cdr3_nt: TGCAGCGTTGACCTTCGGGGGAAAGCTTTCTTT; cdr3_aa: CSVDLRGKAFF
v_call: TRBV7-2; d_call: -; clone_size: few; j_call: TRBJ2-4; cdr3_nt: TGTGCCAGCAGCTCCCCTACTTACGGGGGCATTCAGTACTTC; cdr3_aa: CASSSPTYGGIQYF
v_call: TRBV20-1; d_call: -; clone_size: few; j_call: TRBJ2-2; cdr3_nt: TGCAGTGCTAGAGAGAACACCGGGGAGCTGTTTTTT; cdr3_aa: CSARENTGELFF
v_call: TRBV20-1; d_call: -; clone_size: many; j_call: TRBJ1-2; cdr3_nt: TGCAGTGCTAGAGTGTCCCGGGACAAGAGGCTGGGCTATGGCTACACCTTC; cdr3_aa: CSARVSRDKRLGYGYTF
v_call: TRBV3-1; d_call: -; clone_size: few; j_call: TRBJ2-7; cdr3_nt: TGTGCCAGCAGCCGCCGGGGGGAGCAGTACTTC; cdr3_aa: CASSRRGEQYF
v_call: TRBV4-3; d_call: -; clone_size: -; j_call: TRBJ2-2; cdr3_nt: TGCGCCAGCAGCCAATTGAGTGGGAGATCGAACACCGGGGAGCTGTTTTTT; cdr3_aa: CASSQLSGRSNTGELFF
v_call: TRBV5-1; d_call: -; clone_size: -; j_call: TRBJ2-5; cdr3_nt: TGCGCCAGCAGCTTTGGACCCCAAGAGACCCAGTACTTC; cdr3_aa: CASSFGPQETQYF
v_call: TRBV7-9; d_call: -; clone_size: many; j_call: TRBJ1-2; cdr3_nt: TGTGCCAGCAGCCACGGGACCCACAAAGGCTATGGCTACACCTTC; cdr3_aa: CASSHGTHKGYGYTF
v_call: TRBV7-9; d_call: -; clone_size: -; j_call: TRBJ1-3; cdr3_nt: TGTGCCAGCAGCTTCGTGGGGAAGGCTGGAAACACCATATATTTT; cdr3_aa: CASSFVGKAGNTIYF
v_call: TRBV18; d_call: -; clone_size: few; j_call: TRBJ2-5; cdr3_nt: TGTGCCAAGTTCGAGACCCAGTACTTC; cdr3_aa: CAKFETQYF
v_call: TRBV12-3/TRBV12-4; d_call: -; clone_size: few; j_call: TRBJ2-1; cdr3_nt: TGTGCCAGCAGTTTAGCGCTGGGTTCAGAGCAGTTCTTC; cdr3_aa: CASSLALGSEQFF
v_call: TRBV20-1; d_call: -; clone_size: many; j_call: TRBJ1-1; cdr3_nt: TGCAGTGCTAGGAGGGATATGAACACTGAAGCTTTCTTT; cdr3_aa: CSARRDMNTEAFF
v_call: TRBV7-6; d_call: -; clone_size: many; j_call: TRBJ1-5; cdr3_nt: TGTGCCAGCAGCTTAGGGGTAAATCAGCCCCAGCATTTT; cdr3_aa: CASSLGVNQPQHF
v_call: TRBV12-3/TRBV12-4; d_call: -; clone_size: many; j_call: TRBJ2-1; cdr3_nt: TGTGCCAGCAGTCCCCGCCGGGGTGAGCAGTTCTTC; cdr3_aa: CASSPRRGEQFF
v_call: TRBV18; d_call: TRBD1; clone_size: many; j_call: TRBJ2-7; cdr3_nt: TGTGCCAGCTCAACCGGGACAGCCCCCTACGAGCAGTACTTC; cdr3_aa: CASSTGTAPYEQYF
v_call: TRBV24-1; d_call: -; clone_size: -; j_call: TRBJ2-2; cdr3_nt: TGTGCCACCAGTGATTTGCAGATGAACACCGGGGAGCTGTTTTTT; cdr3_aa: CATSDLQMNTGELFF
v_call: TRBV11-2; d_call: TRBD1; clone_size: -; j_call: TRBJ2-1; cdr3_nt: TGTGCCAGCACCTCACGAGGGACAGGACTCGGGAATGAGCAGTTCTTC; cdr3_aa: CASTSRGTGLGNEQFF
v_call: TRBV4-1; d_call: -; clone_size: many; j_call: TRBJ2-1; cdr3_nt: TGCGCCAGCAGCCAAGTGGGGCTGGAGCAGTTCTTC; cdr3_aa: CASSQVGLEQFF
v_call: TRBV2; d_call: -; clone_size: few; j_call: TRBJ2-3; cdr3_nt: TGTGCCAGCAGTGACCATAGCACAGATACGCAGTATTTT; cdr3_aa: CASSDHSTDTQYF
v_call: TRBV2; d_call: TRBD2; clone_size: few; j_call: TRBJ2-5; cdr3_nt: TGTGCCAGCAGTGAAGATAGCGGGGGACCCCGAGAGACCCAGTACTTC; cdr3_aa: CASSEDSGGPRETQYF
v_call: TRBV10-3; d_call: -; clone_size: -; j_call: TRBJ2-2; cdr3_nt: TGTGCCATCAGTGAGTCAGGAACCACCGGGGAGCTGTTTTTT; cdr3_aa: CAISESGTTGELFF
v_call: TRBV20-1; d_call: TRBD1; clone_size: few; j_call: TRBJ2-7; cdr3_nt: TGCAGTGCGGGGACAGGGAGCGAGCAGTACTTC; cdr3_aa: CSAGTGSEQYF
v_call: TRBV9; d_call: -; clone_size: few; j_call: TRBJ2-1; cdr3_nt: TGTGCCAGCAGCGTGAGAGATGAGCAGTTCTTC; cdr3_aa: CASSVRDEQFF
v_call: TRBV3-1; d_call: -; clone_size: few; j_call: TRBJ1-2; cdr3_nt: TGTGCCAGCAGCCAAGAGCGGGGGCGCGGCGTTAGGAATGGCTACACCTTC; cdr3_aa: CASSQERGRGVRNGYTF
v_call: TRBV20-1; d_call: -; clone_size: many; j_call: TRBJ2-5; cdr3_nt: TGCAGTGCGCCGGTACATCCGTACCAAGAGACCCAGTACTTC; cdr3_aa: CSAPVHPYQETQYF
v_call: TRBV6-2/TRBV6-3; d_call: TRBD2; clone_size: few; j_call: TRBJ2-1; cdr3_nt: TGTGCCAGCAGTCCCGGGGGAGCGGGGGGGCTATACAATGAGCAGTTCTTC; cdr3_aa: CASSPGGAGGLYNEQFF
v_call: TRBV20-1; d_call: -; clone_size: many; j_call: TRBJ2-7; cdr3_nt: TGCAGTGCTATGCTAGCGCCGACCTACGAGCAGTACTTC; cdr3_aa: CSAMLAPTYEQYF
v_call: TRBV19; d_call: -; clone_size: few; j_call: TRBJ2-3; cdr3_nt: TGTGCCAGAATACAGGGAGGTGGGACAGATACGCAGTATTTT; cdr3_aa: CARIQGGGTDTQYF
v_call: TRBV13; d_call: TRBD1; clone_size: few; j_call: TRBJ2-7; cdr3_nt: TGTGCCAGCCCTCCCCGGGACAGGGGCTCCTACGAGCAGTACTTC; cdr3_aa: CASPPRDRGSYEQYF
v_call: TRBV9; d_call: -; clone_size: few; j_call: TRBJ2-3; cdr3_nt: TGTGCCAGCAGCGTAGAGGGCAGTTACACAGATACGCAGTATTTT; cdr3_aa: CASSVEGSYTDTQYF
v_call: TRBV9; d_call: -; clone_size: many; j_call: TRBJ1-3; cdr3_nt: TGTGCCAGCAGCGTACTTGGGGTTCCTCTTGGTGGAAACACCATATATTTT; cdr3_aa: CASSVLGVPLGGNTIYF
v_call: TRBV30; d_call: -; clone_size: -; j_call: TRBJ1-4; cdr3_nt: TGTGCCTGGAATCATCCGTGGGCCGGGAAAAATGAAAAACTGTTTTTT; cdr3_aa: CAWNHPWAGKNEKLFF
v_call: TRBV6-1; d_call: -; clone_size: -; j_call: TRBJ1-2; cdr3_nt: TGTGCCAGCAGTGAATATGAGTCGATACTTCGCTACACCTTC; cdr3_aa: CASSEYESILRYTF
v_call: TRBV20-1; d_call: -; clone_size: -; j_call: TRBJ1-2; cdr3_nt: TGCAGTGCCCAAGGACAGATAAACTATGGCTACACCTTC; cdr3_aa: CSAQGQINYGYTF
v_call: TRBV29-1; d_call: -; clone_size: many; j_call: TRBJ1-2; cdr3_nt: TGCAGCGTCTCTGGCTACACCTTC; cdr3_aa: CSVSGYTF
v_call: TRBV7-9; d_call: -; clone_size: few; j_call: TRBJ2-1; cdr3_nt: TGTGCCAGCAGCTTCCGTCAGGGATGGAATGAGCAGTTCTTC; cdr3_aa: CASSFRQGWNEQFF
v_call: TRBV5-1; d_call: -; clone_size: -; j_call: TRBJ1-5; cdr3_nt: TGCGCCAGCAGCTTGGTAGGGTCTCAGCCCCAGCATTTT; cdr3_aa: CASSLVGSQPQHF
v_call: TRBV24-1; d_call: -; clone_size: few; j_call: TRBJ2-4; cdr3_nt: TGTGCCACGTCCCCTCGGGGGCCTCTAGCCAAAAACATTCAGTACTTC; cdr3_aa: CATSPRGPLAKNIQYF
v_call: TRBV4-1; d_call: -; clone_size: few; j_call: TRBJ1-4; cdr3_nt: TGCGCCAGCAGCCTCAGGGGTGTTGATGAAAAACTGTTTTTT; cdr3_aa: CASSLRGVDEKLFF
v_call: TRBV10-3; d_call: TRBD2; clone_size: few; j_call: TRBJ2-5; cdr3_nt: TGTGCCATCAGTGAAGGCGGGGGAGAGACCCAGTACTTC; cdr3_aa: CAISEGGGETQYF